The following is a T cell receptor beta chain sequence with its context. Amplification of TCR beta CDR3 regions used RNA as the template. First-round RT-PCR with HTBI primers amplified the TCR CDR3 region. TCRdb re-called the multiplex PCR reads through MiXCR, storing one row per CDR3 protein. In the table there are 350,000 to 450,000 distinct CDR3 sequences, about 15% of which are singletons. This sample stems from a study of T cells in Graves' hyperthyroidism and ophthalmopathy. With 5 bases removed from V and 3 bases from J, the gap between germline ends came to 13 bases. The length of the CDR3 is 15 residues. CDR1 is LNHDA and CDR2 is SQIVND in the germline V gene (reference sequence).

The genes are TRBV19 and TRBJ2-2; the D gene is possibly TRBD1 (6 bases). The sequenced sample consisted of blood. This receptor was identified in a woman aged 25-40 years with Graves' hyperthyroidism that later progressed to Graves' ophthalmopathy. CDR3 region: CASSWAGEYTGELFF. The CDR3 DNA reads as TGTGCCAGTAGTTGGGCAGGGGAATACACCGGGGAGCTGTTTTTT.